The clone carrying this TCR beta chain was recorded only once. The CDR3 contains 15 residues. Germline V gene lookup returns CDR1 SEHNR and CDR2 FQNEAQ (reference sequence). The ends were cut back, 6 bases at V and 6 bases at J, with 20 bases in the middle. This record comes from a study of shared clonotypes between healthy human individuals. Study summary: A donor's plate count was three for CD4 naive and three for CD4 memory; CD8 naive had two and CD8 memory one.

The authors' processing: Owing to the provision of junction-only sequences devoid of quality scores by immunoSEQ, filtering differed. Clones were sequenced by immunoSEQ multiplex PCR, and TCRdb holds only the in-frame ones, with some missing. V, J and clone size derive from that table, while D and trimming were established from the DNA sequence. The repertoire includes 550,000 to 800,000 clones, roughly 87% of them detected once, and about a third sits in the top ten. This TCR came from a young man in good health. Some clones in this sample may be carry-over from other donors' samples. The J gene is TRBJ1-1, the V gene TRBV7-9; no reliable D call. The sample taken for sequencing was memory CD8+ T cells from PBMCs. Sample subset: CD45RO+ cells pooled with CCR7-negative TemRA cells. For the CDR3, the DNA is TGTGCCAGCAGTTCCGCTGAGGTAACCGACGCTGAAGCTTTCTTT. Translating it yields CASSSAEVTDAEAFF.